This is a list of T cell receptor beta chains from one sample in a study of cytomegalovirus exposure and HLA in healthy donors. The protocol was immunoSEQ multiplex PCR, while the TCRdb copy is restricted to in-frame clones and leaves out a portion. The repertoire has 120,000 or so clones, approximately 89% of them found once; the top ten carry 1.1%. Sequencing was done on a sample of PBMCs. The source of these receptors is a woman aged 18 to 35 in good health and CMV-seronegative. Both conserved end residues are part of each CDR3. The order of the fields is J gene, V gene, clone size, D gene, CDR3 DNA, CDR3 protein. D genes are given only for firm matches. Size is omitted from some rows. Given values are once, few, many or a class for expanded clones.

TRBJ1-2 TRBV29-1 - - TGCAGCGTCCTCGCAGGGATTTCAGGCTACACCTTC CSVLAGISGYTF
TRBJ2-1 TRBV2 - TRBD1 TGTGCCAGCAGTGAAGGGGACAGGGAGCAGTTCTTC CASSEGDREQFF
TRBJ2-7 TRBV5-4 - - TGTGCCAGCAGCTTGTCCTCCGGCGAGCAGTACTTC CASSLSSGEQYF
TRBJ2-4 TRBV6-5 - - TGTGCCAGCAGTTCGGAGATGGCGGGGTCCAAAAACATTCAGTACTTC CASSSEMAGSKNIQYF
TRBJ2-7 TRBV13 once - TGTGCCAGCAGCCACGGCTCGGGGGATTACGAGCAGTACTTC CASSHGSGDYEQYF
TRBJ1-1 TRBV28 - - TGTGCCAGCAGCTCCCACAGGGTATTCAGGGCTTTCTTT CASSSHRVFRAFF
TRBJ1-5 TRBV28 - - TGTGCCAGCAGTTTACCAAGGACAGATCAGCCCCAGCATTTT CASSLPRTDQPQHF
TRBJ1-4 TRBV5-1 - - TGCGCCAGCAGCTTGGGATTAGAGAATGAAAAACTGTTTTTT CASSLGLENEKLFF
TRBJ1-4 TRBV10-1 - - TGCGCCAGCAGTGGACAGATTAATGAAAAACTGTTTTTT CASSGQINEKLFF
TRBJ2-2 TRBV29-1 - - TGCAGCGTCTCCAGGTTCACCGGGGAGCTGTTTTTT CSVSRFTGELFF
TRBJ1-2 TRBV28 - - TGTGCCAGCAGTGCCGGGATGTCCTATGGCTACACCTTC CASSAGMSYGYTF
TRBJ2-7 TRBV28 - - TGTGCCAGCAGAAGTTCCCCTAGTAAGATACACGAGCAGTACTTC CASRSSPSKIHEQYF
TRBJ2-3 TRBV9 - TRBD2 TGTGCCAGCAGCGTAAGCACCGGGCTAGCGGGTGGAAGGACAGATACGCAGTATTTT CASSVSTGLAGGRTDTQYF
TRBJ2-3 TRBV11-3 - - TGTGCCAGCAGTGAGGGAGTCACAGATACGCAGTATTTT CASSEGVTDTQYF
TRBJ2-3 TRBV19 - - TGTGCCAGTAATCAGAAATCTAGCACAGATACGCAGTATTTT CASNQKSSTDTQYF
TRBJ2-3 TRBV7-2 - TRBD2 TGTGCCAGCAGCTTAGGGGCTAGCGGGAACACAGATACGCAGTATTTT CASSLGASGNTDTQYF
TRBJ1-1 TRBV30 - - TGTGCCTGGAGTGTAGTTGAGGGGGTCACTGAAGCTTTCTTT CAWSVVEGVTEAFF
TRBJ2-3 TRBV15 - - TGTGCCACCAGCAGAGATCCAGGGAACAGCCAAGATACGCAGTATTTT CATSRDPGNSQDTQYF
TRBJ2-3 TRBV5-3 - TRBD2 TGTGCCAGAAGCTTTTTTATTCCCTTGGCGGGAGCTAACACAGATACGCAGTATTTT CARSFFIPLAGANTDTQYF
TRBJ1-4 TRBV28 - TRBD1 TGTGCCAGCAGTAAACCGTCGGGACAGGCAAATGAAAAACTGTTTTTT CASSKPSGQANEKLFF
TRBJ2-7 TRBV7-8 - TRBD2 TGTGCCAGCAGCTTATATAGGACTAGCGGGATCAAGCACTACGAGCAGTACTTC CASSLYRTSGIKHYEQYF
TRBJ2-7 TRBV2 - TRBD2 TGTGCCAGCAGTGAGGGGGGAACGTGGGGGACTAGTCCCTACGAGCAGTACTTC CASSEGGTWGTSPYEQYF
TRBJ2-1 TRBV5-8 once - TGTGCCAGCAGCTTACCTGGGCCAGCTTCCTCCTACAATGAGCAGTTCTTC CASSLPGPASSYNEQFF
TRBJ2-1 TRBV27 - - TGTGCCAGCAGTTTAAGGGGAACCTACAATGAGCAGTTCTTC CASSLRGTYNEQFF
TRBJ1-3 TRBV5-1 - - TGCGCCAGCAGCTCGGTGGGGGGAGGAAACACCATATATTTT CASSSVGGGNTIYF
TRBJ2-1 TRBV7-2 once TRBD2 TGTGCCAGCAGCTCACCTAGCGGCTACAATGAGCAGTTCTTC CASSSPSGYNEQFF
TRBJ1-5 TRBV19 - - TGTGCCAGTAGTATGGAGGGGCAATTTTTCCAGCCCCAGCATTTT CASSMEGQFFQPQHF
TRBJ1-5 TRBV5-6 - - TGTGCCAGCAGCTCCACGCGCGCCGGCCAGGGTATATATGGTCAGCCCCAGCATTTT CASSSTRAGQGIYGQPQHF
TRBJ1-5 TRBV6-6 - - TGTGCCAGCACCAATGGGGGGGGCGGACAGCCCCAGCATTTT CASTNGGGGQPQHF
TRBJ1-2 TRBV19 few TRBD1 TGTGCCAGTAGTGTTGGGACAGAGTACTATGGCTACACCTTC CASSVGTEYYGYTF
TRBJ2-5 TRBV6-6 - TRBD1 TGTGCCAGCAGTAACCAGCAGGGGGCTGGGGAGACCCAGTACTTC CASSNQQGAGETQYF
TRBJ2-7 TRBV28 - TRBD2 TGTGCCAGCGGTCTAGCGGGGGACTCCTACGAGCAGTACTTC CASGLAGDSYEQYF
TRBJ2-1 TRBV19 - TRBD2 TGTGCCAGTAGTAACGGACTAGCGGGAGGGCATGAGCAGTTCTTC CASSNGLAGGHEQFF
TRBJ1-1 TRBV6-5 - TRBD1 TGTGCCAGCAGTAGGGAGACAGGGATCGCTTTCTTT CASSRETGIAFF
TRBJ2-1 TRBV27 - - TGTGCCAGTTCACGTGGCCTAGGGGGCAATGAGCAGTTCTTC CASSRGLGGNEQFF
TRBJ1-6 TRBV5-1 few - TGCGCCAGCAGCTTGGCGAATTCACCCCTCCACTTT CASSLANSPLHF
TRBJ2-1 TRBV25-1 - - TGTGCCAGCAGTGAAACTGGCTCCTACAATGAGCAGTTCTTC CASSETGSYNEQFF
TRBJ1-5 TRBV30 once - TGTGCCTGGACCTTCCGACCGGACAGAAGCAATCAGCCCCAGCATTTT CAWTFRPDRSNQPQHF
TRBJ1-1 TRBV28 - - TGTGCCAGCAGTTTATATGAGGTCACTGAAGCTTTCTTT CASSLYEVTEAFF
TRBJ2-1 TRBV7-9 once - TGTGCCAGCAGCCAATCAGGGATCTCCTACAATGAGCAGTTCTTC CASSQSGISYNEQFF
TRBJ1-2 TRBV7-2 once - TGTGCCAGCAGCTTAGGGGGCTCTAACTATGGCTACACCTTC CASSLGGSNYGYTF
TRBJ1-1 TRBV28 - TRBD1 TGTGCCAGCAGTCCCGGTAGAGGGGGCAAGAACACTGAAGCTTTCTTT CASSPGRGGKNTEAFF
TRBJ2-5 TRBV11-2 - TRBD2 TGTGCCAGCAGCTCACTAGGACTAGCGGGAGGAGGGAAGACCCAGTACTTC CASSSLGLAGGGKTQYF
TRBJ2-6 TRBV15 - - TGTGCCACCAGCAGAGGCGACAACTCTGGGGCCAACGTCCTGACTTTC CATSRGDNSGANVLTF
TRBJ1-5 TRBV19 - - TGTGCCAGTAGTCCCCTCTCCCAGACAGGCAATCAGCCCCAGCATTTT CASSPLSQTGNQPQHF
TRBJ1-1 TRBV11-2 - - TGTGCCAGCAGCTTAGCGGGATTGAACACTGAAGCTTTCTTT CASSLAGLNTEAFF
TRBJ2-2 TRBV9 - TRBD2 TGTGCCAGCAGCGGGAGCGGGGGGGCGAACACCGGGGAGCTGTTTTTT CASSGSGGANTGELFF
TRBJ2-1 TRBV19 - - TGTGCCAGTACCCCAACAGTCGGAAGCAACAATGAGCAGTTCTTC CASTPTVGSNNEQFF
TRBJ1-1 TRBV5-1 - - TGCGCCAGCAGCTTGGAGGTGGGCACCCTGAACACTGAAGCTTTCTTT CASSLEVGTLNTEAFF
TRBJ2-4 TRBV9 - - TGTGCCAGCAGCGCGACACTAGCCAAAAACATTCAGTACTTC CASSATLAKNIQYF
TRBJ1-6 TRBV5-5 - TRBD1 TGTGCCAGCAGCAATCCCGGGACAGGGAATTCACCCCTCCACTTT CASSNPGTGNSPLHF
TRBJ1-3 TRBV7-8 once - TGTGCCAGCAGCTTCGCGTCCTCTGGAAACACCATATATTTT CASSFASSGNTIYF
TRBJ2-1 TRBV28 - TRBD1 TGTGCCAGCAGGGGGACAGGGGTGTCCCTTGAGCAGTTCTTC CASRGTGVSLEQFF
TRBJ2-1 TRBV14 - TRBD2 TGTGCCAGCAGCCAGACGGGACTAGATGTTATGGATGAGCAGTTCTTC CASSQTGLDVMDEQFF
TRBJ1-5 TRBV6-1 - TRBD1 TGTGCCAGCAGTGGTAGGGGACAGAATCAGCCCCAGCATTTT CASSGRGQNQPQHF
TRBJ1-2 TRBV6-5 - TRBD1 TGTGCCAGCAGTTACAGGAGACAGGGTGATTATGGCTACACCTTC CASSYRRQGDYGYTF
TRBJ2-1 TRBV9 - TRBD2 TGTGCCAGCAGCGCCCCTAGCGGGCCAAGCTCCTACAATGAGCAGTTCTTC CASSAPSGPSSYNEQFF